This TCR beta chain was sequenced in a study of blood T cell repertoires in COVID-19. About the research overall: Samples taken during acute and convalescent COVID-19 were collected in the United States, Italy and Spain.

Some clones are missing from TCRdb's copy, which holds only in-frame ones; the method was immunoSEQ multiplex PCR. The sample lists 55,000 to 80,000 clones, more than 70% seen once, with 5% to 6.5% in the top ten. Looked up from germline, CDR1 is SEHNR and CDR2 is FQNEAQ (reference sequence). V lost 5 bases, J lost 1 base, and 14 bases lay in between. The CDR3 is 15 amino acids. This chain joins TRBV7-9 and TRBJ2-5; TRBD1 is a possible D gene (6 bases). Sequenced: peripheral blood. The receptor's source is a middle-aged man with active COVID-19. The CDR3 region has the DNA TGTGCCAGCAGCCCTCCGACAGGTTTCCAAGAGACCCAGTACTTC. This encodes CASSPPTGFQETQYF.